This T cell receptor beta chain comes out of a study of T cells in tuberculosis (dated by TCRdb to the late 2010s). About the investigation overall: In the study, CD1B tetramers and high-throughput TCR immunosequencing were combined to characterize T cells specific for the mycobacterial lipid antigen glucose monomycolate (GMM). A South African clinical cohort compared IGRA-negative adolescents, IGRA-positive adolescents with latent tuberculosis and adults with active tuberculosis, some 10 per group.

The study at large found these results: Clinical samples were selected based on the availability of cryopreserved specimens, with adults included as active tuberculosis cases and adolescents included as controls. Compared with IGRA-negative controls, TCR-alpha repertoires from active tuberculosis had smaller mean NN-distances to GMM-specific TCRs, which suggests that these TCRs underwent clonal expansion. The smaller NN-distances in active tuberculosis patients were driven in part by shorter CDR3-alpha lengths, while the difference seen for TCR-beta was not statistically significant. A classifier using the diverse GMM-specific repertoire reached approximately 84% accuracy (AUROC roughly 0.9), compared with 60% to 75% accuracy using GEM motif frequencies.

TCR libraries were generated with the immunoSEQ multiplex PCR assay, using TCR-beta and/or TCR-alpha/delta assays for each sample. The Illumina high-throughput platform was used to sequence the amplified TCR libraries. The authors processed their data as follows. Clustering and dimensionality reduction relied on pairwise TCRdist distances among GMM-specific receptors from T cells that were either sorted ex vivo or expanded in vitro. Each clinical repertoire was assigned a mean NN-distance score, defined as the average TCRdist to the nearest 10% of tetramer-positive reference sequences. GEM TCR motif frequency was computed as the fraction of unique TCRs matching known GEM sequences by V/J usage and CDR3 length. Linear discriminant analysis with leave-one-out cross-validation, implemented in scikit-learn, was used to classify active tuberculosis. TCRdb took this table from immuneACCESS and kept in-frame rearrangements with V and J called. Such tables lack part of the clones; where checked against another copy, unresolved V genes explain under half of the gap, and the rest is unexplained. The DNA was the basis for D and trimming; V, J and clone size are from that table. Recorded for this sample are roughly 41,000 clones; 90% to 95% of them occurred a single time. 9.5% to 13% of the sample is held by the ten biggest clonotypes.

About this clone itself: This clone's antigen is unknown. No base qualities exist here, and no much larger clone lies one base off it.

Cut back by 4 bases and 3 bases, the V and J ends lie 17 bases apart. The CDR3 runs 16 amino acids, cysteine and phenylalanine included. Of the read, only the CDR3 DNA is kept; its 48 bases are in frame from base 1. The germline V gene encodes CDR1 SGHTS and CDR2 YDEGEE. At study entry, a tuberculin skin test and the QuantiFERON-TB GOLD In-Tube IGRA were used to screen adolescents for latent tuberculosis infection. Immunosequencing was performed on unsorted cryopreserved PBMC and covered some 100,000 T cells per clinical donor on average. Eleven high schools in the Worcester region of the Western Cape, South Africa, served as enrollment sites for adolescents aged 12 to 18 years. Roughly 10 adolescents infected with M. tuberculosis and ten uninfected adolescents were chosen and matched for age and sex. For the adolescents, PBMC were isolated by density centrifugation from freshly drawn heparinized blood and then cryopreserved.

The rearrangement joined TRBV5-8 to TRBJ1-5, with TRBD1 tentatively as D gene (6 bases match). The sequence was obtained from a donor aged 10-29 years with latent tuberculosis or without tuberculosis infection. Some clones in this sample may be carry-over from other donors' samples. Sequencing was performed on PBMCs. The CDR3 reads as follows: CASSAVGGGINQPQHF. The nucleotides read TGTGCCAGCAGCGCGGTGGGAGGGGGGATCAATCAGCCCCAGCATTTT.